The present entry profiles one T cell receptor (beta chain) with its context. The antigen is undetermined. The CDR3 runs to 14 residues. The V gene lost 3 bases and the J gene lost 7 bases, with 12 bases spanning the gap. Germline V CDR1 and CDR2: SGHVS, FQNEAQ. Treatment reported: 19 received Ad26.COV2.S at low or high dose, single or two shots; five or six received placebo; per-sample allocation not given. Vaccine and placebo recipients were sampled on day 63 after the first injection. Its platform was an Ad26 vector, and its expressed antigen was Wuhan-strain SARS-CoV-2 spike. Sequencing was performed with immunoSEQ multiplex PCR; in TCRdb, only in-frame clones are kept and a portion is missing. The data show 300,000 to 500,000 clones, 80% to 90% seen once. These data come from a study of Ad26.COV2.S vaccination and SARS-CoV-2 variants. General observations from the study: Possibly, TCR breadth and depth analyses underestimated total T cell responses. Vaccine and placebo recipients had comparable breadth of non-spike TCRs. Vaccinees reportedly had broad spike-specific CD8+ and CD4+ T cell responses.

V and J are TRBV7-8 and TRBJ1-4; D remains ambiguous. The specimen was peripheral blood, collected in a trial of Ad26.COV2.S vaccine versus placebo. This clonotype originated in a person aged 18-60 years who received the Ad26.COV2.S COVID-19 vaccine or a placebo. CDR3 sequence: CASSFGSAAEKLFF. CDR3 nucleotide sequence: TGTGCCAGCAGCTTCGGAAGCGCGGCTGAAAAACTGTTTTTT.